This T cell receptor beta chain was observed in a study of glioma-infiltrating T cells after dendritic cell vaccination. At the level of the study: Patients received three intradermal dendritic cell vaccine injections at biweekly intervals.

Specified time point: after dendritic cell vaccination, including at tumor progression/relapse. As regards this clone: Its antigen is unknown.

Study findings and constraints: No direct clonality-survival link was found; a diverse polyclonal response may matter. Longer survival after dendritic cell vaccination followed higher pretreatment TIL content.

CDR1 is GTSNPN, CDR2 SVGIG, per germline (reference sequence). The CDR3 has 11 amino acids. Trimming removed 5 bases at V and 2 bases at J, with 7 bases between. Amplification used 60 V beta primers and 13 J beta primers. Assay used: immunoSEQ multiplex PCR; TCRdb lists only in-frame clones, some missing. Of approximately 60,000 clones in the sample, 86% were seen once. The receptor comes from a human donor with glioblastoma. The rearrangement uses TRBV30 and TRBJ2-7, with D possibly being TRBD2 (5 bases). Source: blood, taken after dendritic cell vaccination. The DNA for the CDR3 is TGTGCCTGGGGGAGTGCCTACGAGCAGTACTTC. Amino acid sequence: CAWGSAYEQYF. The full variable domain, rest sourced from reference TRBV30 and TRBJ2-7, is SQTIHQWPATLVQPVGSPLSLECTVEGTSNPNLYWYRQAAGRGLQLLFYSVGIGQISSEVPQNLSASRPQDRQFILSSKKLLLSDSGFYLCAWGSAYEQYFGPGTRLTVT.